This T cell receptor beta chain originates from a study of CXCR3-negative and CXCR3-positive naive CD8 T cells. Study-wide points: Higher TRB CDR3 hydrophobicity marked CXCR3-positive naive cells relative to CXCR3-negative naive cells. Naive CXCR3-positive and CXCR3-negative cells shared similar TRBV-TRBJ usage, unlike memory cells.

The CDR3 runs 15 residues. Germline values: CDR1 MNHEY, CDR2 SVGAGI. With UMI labels, 5' RACE was used to prepare the TRB cDNA libraries. One entry per CDR3 protein, without DNA, is what TCRdb gives after re-calling the 5' RACE reads. This sample's table has 85,000 to 90,000 distinct CDR3 sequences. A remark on this clonotype: Antigen specificity is unknown.

Input material: naive CXCR3+ CD8+ T cells from blood. Subset specified: CD45RO-CCR7+CD27+CD95- naive CD8+ T cells expressing CXCR3 (TNR3+). This TCR came from a human donor in good health. Some clones in this sample may be carry-over from other donors' samples. The chain has TRBV6-5 and TRBJ2-7; TCRdb's D call, TRBD2, is unchecked because there is no DNA. The CDR3 loop is CASSYGGRSSYEQYF.